These 21 T cell receptor beta chains were all obtained from the same sample, sequenced in a study of identical twins. Using its own MiXCR run on the 5' RACE reads, TCRdb lists one record per CDR3 protein. The data contain about 720,000 distinct CDR3 sequences, roughly 18% of them singletons. In addition, the sample was reused for a study of T cells expressing NK-cell markers.

The sequenced material came from PBMCs. The source of these receptors is a woman between 18 and 29 years old in good health.

This clonotype was seen only a few times. The rearrangement links TRBV12-5 to TRBJ2-7; no reliable D call. The CDR3 runs to 12 residues. V lost 2 bases and J 1 base, leaving 3 bases between the germline ends. In germline, CDR1 is LGHNT, CDR2 FRNRAP. DNA of the CDR3: TGTGCTAGTGGTTTGATGTCCTACGAGCAGTACTTC. It codes for CASGLMSYEQYF.

This clonotype has only a few counts. This chain connects TRBV4-1 to TRBJ2-7; 7 nucleotides align to TRBD1. The CDR3 is 16 residues long. Germline CDR1 is MGHRA and CDR2 is YSYEKL. With 1 base clipped from V and 3 bases from J, the junction kept 9 bases outside the gene matches. The DNA for the CDR3 is TGCGCCAGCAGCCAAGTGACCGGGACAGCCAGCTACGAGCAGTACTTC. As protein: CASSQVTGTASYEQYF.

This clonotype was observed a handful of times. The chain links TRBV6-1 to TRBJ2-1; TRBD2 agrees at 7 bases. Germline CDR1 MNHNS, CDR2 SASEGT. Losses at the gene ends were 4 bases for V and 0 bases for J; bases not matched to a gene: 3. This CDR3 region has 15 residues. CDR3 bases: TGTGCCAGCAGTGTAAGCGGGACCTCCTACAATGAGCAGTTCTTC. This codes for CASSVSGTSYNEQFF.

The CDR3 spells CASSYQGGLYNEQFF. The CDR3 DNA sequence: TGTGCCAGCAGTTACCAGGGGGGACTCTACAATGAGCAGTTCTTC. V usage is TRBV6-5 and J usage is TRBJ2-1, with D possibly matching TRBD1 (7 bases). V shed 2 bases and J shed 3 bases, with 11 bases lying between them. CDR1 and CDR2 (germline): MNHEY, SVGAGI. The CDR3 length is 15 residues.

The rearrangement links TRBV12-3 or TRBV12-4 to TRBJ2-1, with D unclear. V was cut by 2 bases and J by 3 bases, with 11 bases left in between. The CDR3 extends over 15 amino acids. The CDR3 reads CASSLSLGFYNEQFF. CDR3 in DNA: TGTGCCAGCAGTTTAAGTTTGGGGTTCTACAATGAGCAGTTCTTC.

This clonotype was counted between two and nine times. The V and J genes are TRBV20-1 and TRBJ1-1; D unresolved. This CDR3 comprises 13 residues. Trimming stripped 3 bases from V and 7 bases from J, with 15 bases between. Per the germline V gene, CDR1 is DFQATT and CDR2 is SNEGSKA (reference sequence). CDR3 region: CSARLGGMSEAFF. CDR3 DNA sequence: TGCAGTGCTAGGCTCGGCGGGATGAGTGAAGCTTTCTTT.

This clonotype occurred a few times. The V and J genes are TRBV6-1 and TRBJ2-3; D perhaps matches TRBD2 (6 bases). CDR3 length: 14 residues. V shed 2 bases and J shed 5 bases, with 11 bases lying between them. The germline V gene encodes CDR1 MNHNS and CDR2 SASEGT. CDR3 loop: CASSESTGLDTQYF. In nucleotides, the CDR3 is TGTGCCAGCAGTGAAAGCACGGGACTAGATACGCAGTATTTT.

This chain connects TRBV29-1 to TRBJ2-1; D remains unclear. The germline V gene has CDR1 SQVTM and CDR2 ANQGSEA. The ends were cut back, 2 bases at V and 7 bases at J, with 15 bases in the middle. There are 14 residues in the CDR3. The DNA of the CDR3 is TGCAGCGTTGAACGACGGATCTCAATTAATGAGCAGTTCTTC. Translated, it gives CSVERRISINEQFF.

The CDR3 DNA reads TGCACCGCTAGACTAGCGGCCCGCACAGATACGCAGTATTTT. This sequence encodes CTARLAARTDTQYF. The chain has TRBV20-1 and TRBJ2-3; TRBD2 matches at 9 bases. Germline lookup yields CDR1 DFQATT and CDR2 SNEGSKA (reference sequence). CDR3 size: 14 residues.

This clonotype was observed at least ten times. J is TRBJ1-3 and V is TRBV12-3 or TRBV12-4; D is ambiguous. The CDR3 length is 12 residues. V gave up 5 bases and J gave up 8 bases, with 10 bases separating them. The CDR3 region has the DNA TGTGCCAGCAGTCTGATCGGGGACACCATATATTTT. It is translated as CASSLIGDTIYF.

The V gene is TRBV7-3, the J gene TRBJ1-1; D remains unclear. The germline V gene encodes CDR1 SGHTA and CDR2 FQGTGA. V was shortened by 5 bases and J by 5 bases, with 18 bases between the two germline ends. The CDR3 is 15 amino acids. CDR3 sequence reads: CASSVNLVRRTEAFF. The CDR3 bases are TGTGCCAGCAGCGTTAACCTCGTCAGGAGGACTGAAGCTTTCTTT.

The gene calls are TRBV30 and TRBJ2-5; D remains ambiguous. This CDR3 has 13 residues. V lost 2 bases to trimming and J lost 2 bases, with 9 bases between them. Germline V gene data show CDR1 as GTSNPN and CDR2 as SVGIG (reference sequence). CDR3 coding DNA: TGTGCCTGGAGTACCAGTCTTCAAGAGACCCAGTACTTC. Its translation is CAWSTSLQETQYF.

This clonotype has only a few counts. The rearrangement links TRBV3-1 to TRBJ1-4; D remains unclear. V gave up 6 bases and J gave up 1 base, with 3 bases separating them. CDR1 and CDR2 from the germline V gene are LGHDT and YNNKEL (reference sequence). This CDR3 has 12 amino acids. CDR3 amino acids: CASRGTNEKLFF. In DNA form, the CDR3 reads TGTGCCAGCAGGGGAACTAATGAAAAACTGTTTTTT.

There are a few counts of this clonotype. The chain uses TRBV15 and TRBJ2-7, with no clear D. The CDR3 is 14 residues long. Looked up from germline, CDR1 is LNHNV and CDR2 is YYDKDF (reference sequence). V lost 0 bases to trimming and J lost 2 bases, with 8 bases between them. The CDR3 DNA sequence: TGTGCCACCAGCAGAGAGGCAGGTACCTACGAGCAGTACTTC. Translated, it gives CATSREAGTYEQYF.

The rearrangement links TRBV7-9 to TRBJ1-1; a possible D gene is TRBD1 (6 bases). Germline CDR1 and CDR2: SEHNR and FQNEAQ (reference sequence). V lost 1 base and J lost 7, with 10 bases in between. The CDR3 is made up of 13 amino acids. CDR3 sequence (DNA): TGTGCCAGCAGCTTAGGGACAGCCAGTGAAGCTTTCTTT. Translation: CASSLGTASEAFF.

This clonotype was recorded at least ten times. This sequence joins TRBV12-3 or TRBV12-4 and TRBJ1-2; no clear D gene. Trimming cost V 4 bases and J 6 bases, with 15 bases left between them. The CDR3 has 14 amino acids. The CDR3, as DNA: TGTGCCAGCAGTTCGACGGGCGGAGTCGATGGCTACACCTTC. Translating it yields CASSSTGGVDGYTF.

There are a few counts of this clonotype. The rearrangement joins TRBV6-1 to TRBJ2-1; D is perhaps TRBD2 (6 bases). Germline V gene lookup returns CDR1 MNHNS and CDR2 SASEGT. This CDR3 comprises 13 residues. The V end was cut by 10 bases, the J end by 7 bases, with 17 bases between. CDR3 DNA: TGTGCCACTAACTACGGCCGGGGGAATGAGCAGTTCTTC. Translated: CATNYGRGNEQFF.

DNA of the CDR3: TGTGCCAGCAGTCCTCTGGAATATGCCGCGGGACAGCCCTACAATGAGCAGTTCTTC. It yields the protein CASSPLEYAAGQPYNEQFF. The V call is TRBV12-3 or TRBV12-4, the J call TRBJ2-1; possibly TRBD1 for D (7 bases). Trimming took off 5 bases at V and 2 bases at J, with 25 bases between the two ends. The CDR3 is made up of 19 amino acids.

This clonotype was seen a few times. The V call is TRBV5-5, the J call TRBJ2-3, with D maybe TRBD2 (6 bases). Germline-derived CDR1 and CDR2 are SGHKS and YYEKEE (reference sequence). Trimming removed 3 bases from V and 4 bases from J, with 12 bases in between. This CDR3 comprises 14 residues. The CDR3 coding sequence is TGTGCCAGCAGCTACCGACTAGGCCCAGATACGCAGTATTTT. It codes for CASSYRLGPDTQYF.

The chain recombines TRBV5-4 with TRBJ2-7; D is perhaps TRBD1 (5 bases). This CDR3 is built from 15 residues. Trimming stripped 3 bases from V and 2 bases from J, with 15 bases between. CDR1 is SGHNT and CDR2 is YYREEE in the germline V gene (reference sequence). This chain's CDR3 is CASSSPKVGPYEQYF. The CDR3 DNA follows: TGTGCCAGCAGCTCCCCAAAGGTGGGGCCCTACGAGCAGTACTTC.

This clonotype was found a few times. The chain carries TRBV20-1 and TRBJ1-5; perhaps TRBD1 as D (5 bases). With 5 bases removed from V and 4 bases from J, the gap between germline ends came to 9 bases. In germline, CDR1 is DFQATT, CDR2 SNEGSKA (reference sequence). The CDR3 covers 12 residues. The CDR3 loop is CSAWWGNQPQHF. DNA of the CDR3: TGCAGTGCTTGGTGGGGGAATCAGCCCCAGCATTTT.